The 22 T cell receptor beta chains presented below share a single source sample, sequenced in a study of CD8 T cells in Susac syndrome. Reverse transcription of roughly 0.5 to 1 ug RNA was performed with random hexamers. TCRdb fed the immunoSEQ multiplex PCR reads into MiXCR, producing one record per CDR3 protein. In the table there are 100,000 to 150,000 distinct CDR3 sequences, approximately 96% of which are singletons. Sequencing used CD4+ T cells from PBMCs. The receptors come from a human donor in good health.

V is TRBV12-3 or TRBV12-4 and J is TRBJ2-7; TRBD2 might be the D (5 bases). V gave up 5 bases and J gave up 6 bases, with 11 bases separating them. The CDR3 loop spans 12 amino acids. The CDR3 DNA reads TGTGCCAGCAGTCAAGAAGGAGGCGAGCAGTACTTC. Translated: CASSQEGGEQYF.

This rearrangement joins TRBV4-1 to TRBJ2-1; TRBD2 matches 11 bases. CDR3 length: 15 amino acids. Per germline, CDR1 MGHRA and CDR2 YSYEKL. Trimming cost V 6 bases and J 7 bases; bases outside gene matches: 8. Written as DNA, the CDR3 is TGCGCCAGCAGTCTTCGTCGACTAGCGGGGAATGAGCAGTTCTTC. It specifies CASSLRRLAGNEQFF.

J is TRBJ1-5 and V is TRBV5-1; TRBD1 might be the D (6 bases). Trimming took 4 bases from V and 7 from J, leaving 15 bases between them. CDR1 is SGHRS and CDR2 is YFSETQ in the germline V gene. The CDR3 totals 14 residues. The CDR3 spells CASSPGEGVQPQHF. CDR3 DNA sequence: TGCGCCAGCAGCCCCGGGGAGGGGGTCCAGCCCCAGCATTTT.

The rearrangement links TRBV5-6 to TRBJ2-1; no firm D call. The CDR3 is 14 amino acids. Germline CDR1 reads SGHDT; CDR2 reads YYEEEE. Trimming took 2 bases from V and 3 from J, leaving 9 bases between them. The CDR3 loop reads CASSLIDGYNEQFF. Written as DNA, the CDR3 is TGTGCCAGCAGCTTAATCGACGGCTACAATGAGCAGTTCTTC. Variable domain in full (rest from reference TRBV5-6 and TRBJ2-1): DAGVTQSPTHLIKTRGQQVTLRCSPKSGHDTVSWYQQALGQGPQFIFQYYEEEERQRGNFPDRFSGHQFPNYSSELNVNALLLGDSALYLCASSLIDGYNEQFFGPGTRLTVL.

The rearrangement joins TRBV11-3 to TRBJ2-1, with D maybe TRBD2 (6 bases). The germline V gene encodes CDR1 SGHNT and CDR2 YENEEA. The length of the CDR3 is 13 residues. Trimming left V 1 base short and J 9 bases short, with 10 bases between. CDR3 amino acids: CASSLGLAREQFF. CDR3 in DNA: TGTGCCAGCAGCTTAGGTCTAGCGCGTGAGCAGTTCTTC.

V gene TRBV12-3 or TRBV12-4 combines with J gene TRBJ1-1, with 9 bases lining up with TRBD1. The length of the CDR3 is 14 residues. V gave up 5 bases and J gave up 10 bases; unmatched junction bases: 11. Here the CDR3 DNA reads TGTGCCAGCAGTAGCACAGGGGGCGCATGGGGAGCTTTCTTT. Its protein product is CASSSTGGAWGAFF.

The chain combines TRBV18 with TRBJ2-5; D not certain. The length of the CDR3 is 15 residues. V lost 0 bases and J lost 5, with 13 bases in between. Germline V lookup: CDR1 KGHSH, CDR2 LQKENI. In DNA, the CDR3 is TGTGCCAGCTCACCACCGAGCACGAGGATTGAGACCCAGTACTTC. It specifies CASSPPSTRIETQYF.

Remarks on this clonotype: The junction does not match germline at one end; this may be a read error. This chain links TRBV7-7 with TRBJ2-7, with unresolved D. The germline CDR1 and CDR2 sequences are SSHAT and FNYEAQ (reference sequence). The CDR3 runs to 13 residues. CDR3 sequence: CASSLGSGYEQYF. The CDR3 coding sequence is TGTGCTAGCAGCTTGGGGTCAGGATACGAGCAGTACTTC.

This clonotype was detected only once. V is TRBV2 and J is TRBJ2-2; D possibly corresponds to TRBD1 (6 bases). The V end lost 5 bases, the J end lost 7 bases, and 14 bases lay between the germline ends. This CDR3 has 14 residues. Germline V gives CDR1 SNHLY, CDR2 FYNNEI. The CDR3 region is CASSRQVVSGELFF. CDR3 bases: TGTGCCAGCAGTAGACAGGTAGTAAGCGGGGAGCTGTTTTTT.

This clonotype was picked up a small number of times. The chain uses TRBV6-2 or TRBV6-3 and TRBJ1-5; 9 positions agree with TRBD1. Per the germline V gene, CDR1 is MNHEY and CDR2 is SVGEGT. The length of the CDR3 is 13 residues. Germline trimming cut 7 bases from V and 4 bases from J; bases unmatched to any gene: 2. CDR3: CASTGTGNQPQHF. In DNA form, the CDR3 reads TGTGCCAGCACCGGGACAGGGAATCAGCCCCAGCATTTT.

This clonotype was seen once. V usage is TRBV12-3 or TRBV12-4 and J usage is TRBJ2-7; D may be TRBD1 (5 bases). There are 14 residues in the CDR3. Trimming stripped 4 bases from V and 4 bases from J, with 14 bases between. CDR3 in amino acids: CASSSRQILYEQYF. CDR3 DNA sequence: TGTGCCAGCAGTTCCCGACAGATACTATACGAGCAGTACTTC.

This chain uses TRBV5-1 with TRBJ1-4; D ambiguous. Per the germline V gene, CDR1 is SGHRS and CDR2 is YFSETQ. V lost 1 base and J lost 3, with 13 bases in between. There are 16 residues in the CDR3. In DNA, the CDR3 is TGCGCCAGCAGCTTGAAGTACTCCGGGCCTAATGAAAAACTGTTTTTT. Protein: CASSLKYSGPNEKLFF.

A word on this clonotype: The junction differs from germline at one of its ends, possibly a read error. The rearrangement joins TRBV29-1 to TRBJ2-2; D is undetermined. The length of the CDR3 is 12 residues. Germline V gives CDR1 SQVTM, CDR2 ANQGSEA. CDR3: CSVRLNTRELFF. Here the CDR3 DNA reads TGCAGCGTTCGGCTGAACACCAGGGAGCTGTTTTTT.

The rearrangement links TRBV18 to TRBJ2-7; 8 positions match TRBD2. The CDR3 has 13 amino acids. With 5 bases clipped from V and 3 bases from J, the junction kept 3 bases outside the gene matches. CDR1 KGHSH and CDR2 LQKENI come from the germline V gene. This chain's CDR3 is CASSDREGYEQYF. The CDR3 nucleotides are TGTGCCAGCTCAGATCGGGAGGGCTACGAGCAGTACTTC. Supplemented by reference TRBV18 and TRBJ2-7, the full variable domain reads NAGVMQNPRHLVRRRGQEARLRCSPMKGHSHVYWYRQLPEEGLKFMVYLQKENIIDESGMPKERFSAEFPKEGPSILRIQQVVRGDSAAYFCASSDREGYEQYFGPGTRLTVT.

The genes are TRBV7-9 and TRBJ2-3; 8 bases are shared with TRBD1. The J segment lost 2 bases and the V segment lost 5 bases, leaving 6 bases of the junction unmatched. The CDR3 consists of 15 residues. The germline V gene has CDR1 SEHNR and CDR2 FQNEAQ (reference sequence). The CDR3 DNA reads as TGTGCCAGCAGCACCGGACAGGGAGACACAGATACGCAGTATTTT. Its protein product is CASSTGQGDTDTQYF.

The chain couples TRBV20-1 to TRBJ2-1; 8 bases are a match to TRBD2. Germline V lookup: CDR1 DFQATT, CDR2 SNEGSKA (reference sequence). The CDR3 sequence is 16 residues long. The V gene end was trimmed by 3 bases and the J gene end by 4 bases; junction bases not matched to a gene: 11. DNA for the CDR3: TGCAGTGCTAGGGGTTCAACTAGCGGACATTACAATGAGCAGTTCTTC. This translates into CSARGSTSGHYNEQFF.

The chain recombines TRBV18 with TRBJ2-5, with D unresolved. The germline gives CDR1 KGHSH, CDR2 LQKENI. The V gene lost 3 bases and the J gene lost 4 bases, with 9 bases spanning the gap. The CDR3 has 13 residues. DNA for the CDR3: TGTGCCAGCTCACCTCCCTTGATAGAGACCCAGTACTTC. Residues: CASSPPLIETQYF.

This rearrangement joins TRBV9 to TRBJ1-1; D unresolved. Germline loops: CDR1 SGDLS, CDR2 YYNGEE. Between the trimmed V and J ends, which lost 1 base and 3 bases, there was a span of 7 bases. The CDR3 sequence is 13 residues long. The DNA of the CDR3 is TGTGCCAGCAGCGTAATAGCGGACACTGAAGCTTTCTTT. This sequence encodes CASSVIADTEAFF.

CDR3 residues: CASSEDRGSGTEAFF. In DNA form, the CDR3 reads TGTGCCAGTAGCGAAGACAGGGGTTCGGGCACTGAAGCTTTCTTT. The genes are TRBV19 and TRBJ1-1; TRBD1 aligns across 8 bases. The germline V gene has CDR1 LNHDA and CDR2 SQIVND (reference sequence). This CDR3 spans 15 amino acids. V shed 6 bases, J shed 4 bases, and the junction held 10 bases outside the gene matches.

The chain links TRBV29-1 to TRBJ2-1; 10 nucleotides line up with TRBD2. The CDR3 runs to 14 residues. V shed 3 bases, J shed 8 bases, and the junction held 7 bases outside the gene matches. Germline CDR1 reads SQVTM; CDR2 reads ANQGSEA. CDR3 DNA: TGCAGCGTTGACTTTCTAGCGGGAGACTATGAGCAGTTCTTC. Translation gives CSVDFLAGDYEQFF.

The chain is built from TRBV6-2 or TRBV6-3 and TRBJ1-5; a possible D gene is TRBD1 (5 bases). CDR1 and CDR2 from the germline V gene are MNHEY and SVGEGT. Trimming took 3 bases from V and 7 from J, leaving 19 bases between them. The CDR3 totals 16 residues. This CDR3 is CASSYPPGLLSQPQHF. CDR3 nucleotides: TGTGCCAGCAGTTATCCTCCGGGACTGCTTTCACAGCCCCAGCATTTT.

This clonotype was recorded only once. The rearrangement joins TRBV6-2 or TRBV6-3 to TRBJ2-7; possibly TRBD1 for D (7 bases). Germline CDR1 reads MNHEY; CDR2 reads SVGEGT. V lost 2 bases to trimming and J lost 2 bases, with 13 bases between them. The CDR3 runs 15 residues. CDR3 protein: CASSYGGTEAYEQYF. CDR3 coding DNA: TGTGCCAGCAGTTACGGCGGGACAGAGGCCTACGAGCAGTACTTC.